A single sample gave rise to the 10 T cell receptor beta chains below, sequenced in a study of control samples from healthy donors and cancer patients. The repertoire was sequenced with immunoSEQ multiplex PCR; TCRdb's copy has only in-frame clones and lacks some. The sample lists some 79,000 clones, 93% occurring once. The sequencing sample was made of PBMCs. Receptor source: a middle-aged woman with lung cancer.

The V gene is TRBV6-5, the J gene TRBJ1-1, with 7 bases aligning to TRBD1. Trimming removed 0 bases from V and 1 base from J; junction bases left unmatched: 2. CDR3 length equals 15 residues. CDR1 and CDR2 from the germline V gene are MNHEY and SVGAGI. CDR3 protein: CASSYSYRGNTEAFF. CDR3 DNA: TGTGCCAGCAGTTACTCGTACAGGGGGAACACTGAAGCTTTCTTT.

This clone was seen only a few times. This CDR3 is CASSQYGLAGVNTGELFF. Written as DNA, the CDR3 is TGTGCCAGCAGCCAATACGGACTAGCGGGGGTAAACACCGGGGAGCTGTTTTTT. V gene TRBV11-3 combines with J gene TRBJ2-2, with 13 bases identical to TRBD2. Germline trimming cut 5 bases from V and 2 bases from J; bases unmatched to any gene: 8. This CDR3 has 18 amino acids. CDR1 SGHNT and CDR2 YENEEA come from the germline V gene.

The chain recombines TRBV24-1 with TRBJ2-3; 10 nucleotides align to TRBD1. The CDR3 has 14 amino acids. V gave up 7 bases and J gave up 4 bases; unmatched junction bases: 4. The germline CDR1 and CDR2 sequences are KGHDR and SFDVKD. CDR3: CATRGTGVSDTQYF. CDR3 DNA sequence: TGTGCCACCAGAGGGACAGGGGTGTCAGATACGCAGTATTTT.

The chain has TRBV18 and TRBJ1-1; a possible D gene is TRBD1 (6 bases). From germline, CDR1 is KGHSH and CDR2 LQKENI. V lost 4 bases and J lost 1, with 13 bases in between. The CDR3 runs to 15 residues. The CDR3 spells CASSHRRGQNTEAFF. CDR3 bases: TGTGCCAGCTCACACCGAAGGGGACAGAACACTGAAGCTTTCTTT.

The chain's CDR3 is CASSSGTSGPGEQYF. The DNA of the CDR3 is TGCGCCAGCAGCTCCGGGACTAGCGGCCCAGGGGAGCAGTACTTC. This sequence joins TRBV5-1 and TRBJ2-7, with 11 bases matching TRBD2. This CDR3 spans 15 amino acids. V shed 3 bases, J shed 7 bases, and the junction held 9 bases outside the gene matches. Germline CDR1 reads SGHRS; CDR2 reads YFSETQ.

This clone was observed a single time. This rearrangement joins TRBV5-4 to TRBJ1-1, with 9 bases identical to TRBD1. V lost 4 bases to trimming and J lost 5 bases; unmatched junction nucleotides: 9. The CDR3 is 15 residues long. Looked up from germline, CDR1 is SGHNT and CDR2 is YYREEE (reference sequence). The CDR3 protein is CASSPTGGLRTEAFF. The DNA of the CDR3 is TGTGCCAGCAGCCCGACAGGGGGGCTAAGGACTGAAGCTTTCTTT. Combining the CDR3 with reference TRBV5-4 and TRBJ1-1 gives the whole variable domain ETGVTQSPTHLIKTRGQQVTLRCSSQSGHNTVSWYQQALGQGPQFIFQYYREEENGRGNFPPRFSGLQFPNYSSELNVNALELDDSALYLCASSPTGGLRTEAFFGQGTRLTVV.

This clone was seen a few times. This chain joins TRBV5-1 and TRBJ2-7; 10 bases are a match to TRBD1. The CDR3 totals 14 residues. With 3 bases clipped from V and 2 bases from J, the junction kept 2 bases outside the gene matches. CDR1 is SGHRS and CDR2 is YFSETQ in the germline V gene. CDR3 residues: CASSSGTGAYEQYF. The CDR3 coding sequence is TGCGCCAGCAGCTCCGGGACAGGGGCCTACGAGCAGTACTTC.

This rearrangement joins TRBV5-1 to TRBJ1-1, with a weak D call TRBD1 (5 bases). Germline CDR1 is SGHRS and CDR2 is YFSETQ. Trimming stripped 0 bases from V and 4 bases from J, with 10 bases between. This CDR3 comprises 14 residues. The CDR3 here is CASSLDGGGTEAFF. DNA of the CDR3: TGCGCCAGCAGCTTGGATGGCGGGGGCACTGAAGCTTTCTTT.

The chain combines TRBV6-5 with TRBJ1-3; weak D call: TRBD1 (5 bases). The germline V gene has CDR1 MNHEY and CDR2 SVGAGI. The CDR3 consists of 15 residues. V dropped 6 bases and J dropped 0 bases, with 12 bases sitting between them. For the CDR3, the DNA is TGTGCCAGCAGAGGGACGGCCAGCTCTGGAAACACCATATATTTT. Translation gives CASRGTASSGNTIYF.

In DNA form, the CDR3 reads TGTGCCAGCAGTTTCGGATACGAGCAGTACTTC. Encoded protein: CASSFGYEQYF. V gene TRBV27 combines with J gene TRBJ2-7; D remains unclear. The CDR3 runs 11 residues. V gave up 3 bases and J gave up 4 bases, with 4 bases separating them. Per the germline V gene, CDR1 is MNHEY and CDR2 is SMNVEV (reference sequence).